What follows are 26 T cell receptor beta chains derived from one specimen sequenced in a study of CD4 T cells in relation to SARS-CoV-2 and coronaviruses. Sequencing used immunoSEQ multiplex PCR; TCRdb keeps in-frame clones, though not all of them. Here the sample spans around 35,000 clones, around 82% being singletons. Which antigens these TCRs recognize remains unknown. The sequenced sample was naive CD4+ T cells from PBMCs, cultured in vitro. The subset denotes: naive CD4+ T cells isolated by negative enrichment. These TCRs come from an adult with COVID-19.

CDR3 nucleotide sequence: TGTGCCAGCAGTGAATTTTCAACGGCAAGGGAGCTGTTTTTT. Translated, it gives CASSEFSTARELFF. The V gene is TRBV2, the J gene TRBJ2-2; unclear D gene. Deletions cut 2 bases from V and 9 bases from J, with 13 bases between. Per germline, CDR1 SNHLY and CDR2 FYNNEI. CDR3 size: 14 residues. Filled out from reference TRBV2 and TRBJ2-2, the complete variable domain reads EPEVTQTPSHQVTQMGQEVILRCVPISNHLYFYWYRQILGQKVEFLVSFYNNEISEKSEIFDDQFSVERPDGSNFTLKIRSTKLEDSAMYFCASSEFSTARELFFGEGSRLTVL.

The rearrangement uses TRBV25-1 and TRBJ2-3; TRBD2 matches 8 bases. The CDR3 has 13 residues. CDR1 is MGHDK, CDR2 SYGVNS, per germline. The trim removed 7 bases at V and 1 base at J, leaving 1 base unmatched. DNA for the CDR3: TGTGCCAGCAAGACTAGCGGCACAGATACGCAGTATTTT. Its translation is CASKTSGTDTQYF. The whole variable domain, filled in from reference TRBV25-1 and TRBJ2-3, reads EADIYQTPRYLVIGTGKKITLECSQTMGHDKMYWYQQDPGMELHLIHYSYGVNSTEKGDLSSESTVSRIRTEHFPLTLESARPSHTSQYLCASKTSGTDTQYFGPGTRLTVL.

The chain carries TRBV7-9 and TRBJ2-2, with D uncertain. V lost 3 bases, J lost 1 base, and 6 bases lay in between. There are 14 residues in the CDR3. The germline gives CDR1 SEHNR, CDR2 FQNEAQ (reference sequence). The CDR3 nucleotides are TGTGCCAGCAGCTTCGACGGGAACACCGGGGAGCTGTTTTTT. Its translation: CASSFDGNTGELFF.

V usage is TRBV19 and J usage is TRBJ2-1; TRBD2 matches 9 bases. The CDR3 totals 16 residues. After removal of 4 bases from V and 4 bases from J, the junction contained 8 bases not matched to a gene. Germline assignment: CDR1 LNHDA and CDR2 SQIVND (reference sequence). The CDR3 region is CASSTRGSGGYNEQFF. CDR3 in DNA: TGTGCCAGTAGTACCCGGGGTAGCGGGGGTTACAATGAGCAGTTCTTC.

This chain links TRBV6-4 with TRBJ2-2; 7 nucleotides match TRBD2. V shed 5 bases, J shed 4 bases, and the junction held 7 bases outside the gene matches. This CDR3 is 15 amino acids long. Looked up from germline, CDR1 is MRHNA and CDR2 is SNTAGT. The CDR3 spells CASSSEGGVTGELFF. The CDR3 DNA follows: TGTGCCAGCAGTTCCGAGGGAGGGGTCACCGGGGAGCTGTTTTTT.

In this sample, this clone turned up a few times. The rearrangement links TRBV7-6 to TRBJ2-7; TRBD1 agrees at 7 bases. After removal of 0 bases from V and 0 bases from J, the junction contained 5 bases not matched to a gene. The CDR3 runs 16 residues. Germline V gives CDR1 SGHVS, CDR2 FNYEAQ. CDR3 DNA sequence: TGTGCCAGCAGCTTAGCGTATGGGGACAGCTCCTACGAGCAGTACTTC. It specifies CASSLAYGDSSYEQYF.

The chain carries TRBV28 and TRBJ2-2, with D perhaps matching TRBD1 (6 bases). Trimming left V 2 bases short and J 3 bases short, with 10 bases between. This CDR3 comprises 15 residues. Germline values: CDR1 MDHEN, CDR2 SYDVKM. This chain's CDR3 is CASSLGRGHTGELFF. The CDR3 DNA follows: TGTGCCAGCAGTTTAGGCAGGGGCCACACCGGGGAGCTGTTTTTT.

The V and J genes are TRBV5-4 and TRBJ1-1; D not resolved. Trimming shortened V by 4 bases and J by 6 bases, and 13 bases separated the two germline ends. The CDR3 spans 13 residues. CDR1 is SGHNT, CDR2 YYREEE, per germline (reference sequence). DNA for the CDR3: TGTGCCAGCAGCCACAGTCCCGAGGCTGAAGCTTTCTTT. This gives the protein CASSHSPEAEAFF.

The chain uses TRBV5-5 and TRBJ2-5; tentative D call: TRBD2 (5 bases). With 4 bases removed from V and 4 bases from J, the gap between germline ends came to 20 bases. Germline loops: CDR1 SGHKS, CDR2 YYEKEE (reference sequence). CDR3 length: 16 amino acids. CDR3 coding DNA: TGTGCCAGCAGCCACCAATTGGGTCTAGCCCGAGAGACCCAGTACTTC. Translating gives CASSHQLGLARETQYF.

The rearrangement links TRBV5-1 to TRBJ2-1; TRBD2 aligns across 12 bases. Germline V gene data show CDR1 as SGHRS and CDR2 as YFSETQ. The V and J ends lost 0 bases and 8 bases, in that order; junction bases with no gene match: 6. The CDR3 loop spans 16 amino acids. CDR3 loop: CASSLGGLAGTDEQFF. The CDR3 coding sequence is TGCGCCAGCAGCTTGGGCGGACTAGCGGGAACGGATGAGCAGTTCTTC.

This rearrangement joins TRBV5-1 to TRBJ2-1; 7 nucleotides match TRBD2. After removal of 6 bases from V and 0 bases from J, the junction contained 6 bases not matched to a gene. CDR3 size: 15 residues. Germline CDR1 and CDR2: SGHRS and YFSETQ. Here the CDR3 reads CASTRLAGSYNEQFF. The CDR3 region has the DNA TGCGCCAGCACCCGACTAGCCGGCTCCTACAATGAGCAGTTCTTC. Full variable domain (rest looked up from reference TRBV5-1 and TRBJ2-1): KAGVTQTPRYLIKTRGQQVTLSCSPISGHRSVSWYQQTPGQGLQFLFEYFSETQRNKGNFPGRFSGRQFSNSRSEMNVSTLELGDSALYLCASTRLAGSYNEQFFGPGTRLTVL.

The chain is built from TRBV28 and TRBJ2-2; D not certain. CDR3 length: 14 amino acids. Germline CDR1 is MDHEN and CDR2 is SYDVKM. V was clipped by 4 bases and J by 4 bases, with 10 bases between them. The CDR3 nucleotides are TGTGCCAGCAGTTCCCGTCCTCTCACCGGGGAGCTGTTTTTT. Residues: CASSSRPLTGELFF.

V and J are TRBV4-1 and TRBJ1-1; 8 bases align to TRBD1. Losses at the gene ends were 5 bases for V and 4 bases for J; bases not matched to a gene: 3. The CDR3 totals 13 residues. Germline V CDR1 and CDR2: MGHRA, YSYEKL. CDR3 residues: CASSGQGATEAFF. CDR3 DNA: TGCGCCAGCAGCGGGCAGGGGGCCACTGAAGCTTTCTTT.

The rearrangement links TRBV28 to TRBJ2-4; either TRBD1 or TRBD2 may supply D (5 bases each). Germline V gene lookup returns CDR1 MDHEN and CDR2 SYDVKM. V dropped 6 bases and J dropped 3 bases, with 18 bases sitting between them. This CDR3 region has 16 residues. The CDR3 spells CASSLAGTVVKNIQYF. The CDR3 DNA reads TGTGCCAGCAGCCTCGCCGGGACCGTGGTCAAAAACATTCAGTACTTC.

The rearrangement uses TRBV7-3 and TRBJ1-1, with no clear D. Germline V CDR1 and CDR2: SGHTA, FQGTGA. CDR3 length equals 15 residues. V was cut by 2 bases and J by 5 bases, with 15 bases left in between. The CDR3 sequence is CASSLAHGIPTEAFF. CDR3 in DNA: TGTGCCAGCAGCTTAGCCCACGGGATTCCAACTGAAGCTTTCTTT.

The CDR3 loop reads CASSVSGTSVFTDTQYF. The CDR3, as DNA: TGTGCCAGCAGTGTTTCCGGGACTAGCGTCTTCACAGATACGCAGTATTTT. The V gene is TRBV6-1, the J gene TRBJ2-3; 10 nucleotides match TRBD2. Germline V gene sequence: CDR1 MNHNS, CDR2 SASEGT. Trimming removed 4 bases from V and 2 bases from J; junction bases left unmatched: 9. The CDR3 covers 17 residues.

The chain links TRBV7-2 to TRBJ2-5, with a tentative D call TRBD1 (7 bases). Germline V gene lookup returns CDR1 SGHTA and CDR2 FQGNSA. V gave up 2 bases and J gave up 5 bases, with 15 bases separating them. The CDR3 extends over 15 amino acids. CDR3 nucleotide sequence: TGTGCCAGCAGCTTATTCTGGCAGGGGGGCGAGACCCAGTACTTC. Translated: CASSLFWQGGETQYF.

CDR3 residues: CASSLAGSGIDTQYF. The CDR3 DNA follows: TGTGCCAGCAGCTTGGCGGGTAGCGGGATTGATACGCAGTATTTT. This rearrangement joins TRBV5-6 to TRBJ2-3, with 8 nucleotides matching TRBD2. This CDR3 is 15 amino acids long. Germline CDR1 reads SGHDT; CDR2 reads YYEEEE. V gave up 0 bases and J gave up 6 bases; unmatched junction bases: 6.

The chain combines TRBV19 with TRBJ1-4; D is unresolved. The V and J ends lost 3 bases and 7 bases respectively, with 12 bases between them. In germline, CDR1 is LNHDA, CDR2 SQIVND (reference sequence). This CDR3 has 14 amino acids. CDR3 sequence reads: CASSIEDSGEKLFF. The CDR3 nucleotides are TGTGCCAGTAGTATTGAGGATTCAGGTGAAAAACTGTTTTTT.

This chain uses TRBV11-2 with TRBJ2-7; no clear D. V lost 6 bases and J lost 3, with 15 bases in between. Germline CDR1 and CDR2: SGHAT and FQNNGV. The CDR3 has 14 amino acids. The CDR3 here is CASSRDFGGYEQYF. In nucleotides, the CDR3 is TGTGCCAGCAGTCGCGACTTTGGTGGCTACGAGCAGTACTTC.

CDR3 region: CASEEGQNTGELFF. CDR3 bases: TGTGCCAGCGAGGAGGGACAGAACACCGGGGAGCTGTTTTTT. This chain connects TRBV28 to TRBJ2-2, with D possibly called TRBD1 or TRBD2 (6 bases each). Trimming took off 8 bases at V and 1 base at J, with 11 bases between the two ends. From germline, CDR1 is MDHEN and CDR2 SYDVKM. The CDR3 covers 14 residues.

This clone has only a few counts. The rearrangement joins TRBV12-3 or TRBV12-4 to TRBJ1-1, with unresolved D. V was pared by 5 bases and J by 2 bases, with 9 bases between. The CDR3 runs to 13 residues. DNA of the CDR3: TGTGCCAGCAGTATCGTTCTTAACACTGAAGCTTTCTTT. This sequence encodes CASSIVLNTEAFF.

The chain combines TRBV5-1 with TRBJ2-2; maybe TRBD2 (6 bases). Germline V lookup: CDR1 SGHRS, CDR2 YFSETQ. The length of the CDR3 is 15 residues. Trimming took 2 bases from V and 0 from J, leaving 8 bases between them. This CDR3 is CASSLGGANTGELFF. CDR3 coding DNA: TGCGCCAGCAGCTTAGGCGGGGCGAACACCGGGGAGCTGTTTTTT.

The chain has TRBV7-9 and TRBJ2-2, with D perhaps TRBD1 (5 bases). Germline CDR1 is SEHNR and CDR2 is FQNEAQ (reference sequence). V was cut by 7 bases and J by 5 bases, with 11 bases left in between. The CDR3 runs to 13 residues. The CDR3 coding sequence is TGTGCCAGCACCAGAACAGGAACCGGGGAGCTGTTTTTT. It encodes CASTRTGTGELFF.

In the case of this clone: Distinct nucleotide sequences in the sample also encode this CDR3. This chain uses TRBV18 with TRBJ2-5, with D unresolved. This CDR3 is 13 amino acids long. Germline V gene lookup returns CDR1 KGHSH and CDR2 LQKENI. V was shortened by 1 base and J by 2 bases, with 5 bases between the two germline ends. CDR3 nucleotide sequence: TGTGCCAGCTCACCACGTGTTCAAGAGACCCAGTACTTC. Protein product: CASSPRVQETQYF.

V and J are TRBV6-4 and TRBJ2-2, with 7 bases matching TRBD2. Trimming cost V 3 bases and J 5 bases; bases outside gene matches: 0. Germline V gene sequence: CDR1 MRHNA, CDR2 SNTAGT. CDR3 length: 13 amino acids. CDR3 sequence: CASSERETGELFF. The CDR3, as DNA: TGTGCCAGCAGTGAGCGGGAGACCGGGGAGCTGTTTTTT.